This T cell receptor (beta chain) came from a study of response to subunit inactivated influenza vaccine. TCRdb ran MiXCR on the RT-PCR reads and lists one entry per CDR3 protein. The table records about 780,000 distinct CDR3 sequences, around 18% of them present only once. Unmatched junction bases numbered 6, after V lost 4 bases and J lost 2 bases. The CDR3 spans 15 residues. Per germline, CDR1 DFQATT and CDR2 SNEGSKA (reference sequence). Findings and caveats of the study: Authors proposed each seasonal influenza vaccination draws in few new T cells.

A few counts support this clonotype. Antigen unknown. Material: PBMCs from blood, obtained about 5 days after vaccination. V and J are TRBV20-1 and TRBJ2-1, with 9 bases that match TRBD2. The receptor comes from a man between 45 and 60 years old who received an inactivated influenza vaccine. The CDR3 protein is CSATLAGTTYNEQFF. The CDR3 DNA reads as TGCAGTGCTACCCTAGCGGGGACTACCTACAATGAGCAGTTCTTC.